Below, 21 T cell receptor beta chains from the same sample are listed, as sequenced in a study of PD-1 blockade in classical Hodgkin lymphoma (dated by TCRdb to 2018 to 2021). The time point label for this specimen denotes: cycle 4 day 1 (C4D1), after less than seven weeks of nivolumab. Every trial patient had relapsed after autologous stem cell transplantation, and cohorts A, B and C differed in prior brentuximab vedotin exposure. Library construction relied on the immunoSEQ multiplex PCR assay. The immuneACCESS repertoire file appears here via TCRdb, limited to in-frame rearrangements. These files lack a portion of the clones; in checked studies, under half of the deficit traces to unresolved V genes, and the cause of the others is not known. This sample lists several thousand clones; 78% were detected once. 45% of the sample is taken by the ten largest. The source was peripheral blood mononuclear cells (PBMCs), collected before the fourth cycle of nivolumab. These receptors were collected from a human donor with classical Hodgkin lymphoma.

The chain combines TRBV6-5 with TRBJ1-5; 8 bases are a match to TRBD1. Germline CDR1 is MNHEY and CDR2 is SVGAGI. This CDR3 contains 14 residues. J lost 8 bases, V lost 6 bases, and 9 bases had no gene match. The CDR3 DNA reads TGTGCCAGCAGCTCTCGACAGGGGTTCGAGCCCCAGCATTTT. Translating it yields CASSSRQGFEPQHF.

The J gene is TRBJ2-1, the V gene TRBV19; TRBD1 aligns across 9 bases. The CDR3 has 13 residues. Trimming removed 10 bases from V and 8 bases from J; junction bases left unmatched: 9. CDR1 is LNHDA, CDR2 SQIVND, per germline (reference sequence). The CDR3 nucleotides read TGTGCCACCGGGGACAGGGTCAGGGATGAGCAGTTCTTC. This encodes CATGDRVRDEQFF.

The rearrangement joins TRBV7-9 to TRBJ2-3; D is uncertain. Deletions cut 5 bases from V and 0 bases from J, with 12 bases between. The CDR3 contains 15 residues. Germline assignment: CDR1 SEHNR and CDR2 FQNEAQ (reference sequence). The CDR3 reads CASSVGKKSTDTQYF. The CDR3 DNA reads TGTGCCAGCAGCGTTGGTAAAAAAAGCACAGATACGCAGTATTTT. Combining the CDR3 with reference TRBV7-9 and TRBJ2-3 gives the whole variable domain DTGVSQNPRHKITKRGQNVTFRCDPISEHNRLYWYRQTLGQGPEFLTYFQNEAQLEKSRLLSDRFSAERPKGSFSTLEIQRTEQGDSAMYLCASSVGKKSTDTQYFGPGTRLTVL.

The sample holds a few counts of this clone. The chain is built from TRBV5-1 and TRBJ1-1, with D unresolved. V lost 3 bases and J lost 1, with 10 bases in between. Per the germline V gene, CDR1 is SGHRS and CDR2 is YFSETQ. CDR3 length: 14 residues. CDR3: CASSWGDGNTEAFF. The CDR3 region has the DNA TGCGCCAGCAGCTGGGGTGATGGGAACACTGAAGCTTTCTTT. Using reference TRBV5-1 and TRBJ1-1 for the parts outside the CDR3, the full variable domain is KAGVTQTPRYLIKTRGQQVTLSCSPISGHRSVSWYQQTPGQGLQFLFEYFSETQRNKGNFPGRFSGRQFSNSRSEMNVSTLELGDSALYLCASSWGDGNTEAFFGQGTRLTVV.

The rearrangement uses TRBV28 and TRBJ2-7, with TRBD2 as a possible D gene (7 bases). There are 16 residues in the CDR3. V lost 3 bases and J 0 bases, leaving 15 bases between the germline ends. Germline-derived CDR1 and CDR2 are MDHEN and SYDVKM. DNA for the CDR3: TGTGCCAGCAGTTTTTTAGGGGGGGCCGGCTCCTACGAGCAGTACTTC. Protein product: CASSFLGGAGSYEQYF.

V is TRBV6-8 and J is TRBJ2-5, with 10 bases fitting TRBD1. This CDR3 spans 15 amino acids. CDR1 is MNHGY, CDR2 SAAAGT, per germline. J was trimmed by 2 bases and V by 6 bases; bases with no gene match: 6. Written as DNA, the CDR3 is TGTGCCAGCAGGCAAGGACAGGGGGGACAAGAGACCCAGTACTTC. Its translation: CASRQGQGGQETQYF.

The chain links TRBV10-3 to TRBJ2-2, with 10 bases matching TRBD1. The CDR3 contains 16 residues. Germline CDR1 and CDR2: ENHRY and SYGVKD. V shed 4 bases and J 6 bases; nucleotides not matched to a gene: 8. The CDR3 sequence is CAISGPGQGIPGELFF. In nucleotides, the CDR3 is TGTGCCATCAGTGGCCCGGGACAGGGGATTCCCGGGGAGCTGTTTTTT.

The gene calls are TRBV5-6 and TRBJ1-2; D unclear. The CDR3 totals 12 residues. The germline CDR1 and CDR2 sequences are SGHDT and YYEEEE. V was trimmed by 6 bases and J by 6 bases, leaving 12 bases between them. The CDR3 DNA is TGTGCCAGCACCCTTATTAGGGATGGCTACACCTTC. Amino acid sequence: CASTLIRDGYTF.

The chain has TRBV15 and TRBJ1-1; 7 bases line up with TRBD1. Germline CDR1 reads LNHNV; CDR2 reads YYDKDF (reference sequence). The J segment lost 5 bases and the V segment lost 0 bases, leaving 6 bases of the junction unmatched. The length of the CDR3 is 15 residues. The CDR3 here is CATSRDQVRGTEAFF. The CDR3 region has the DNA TGTGCCACCAGCAGAGATCAGGTCAGGGGGACTGAAGCTTTCTTT.

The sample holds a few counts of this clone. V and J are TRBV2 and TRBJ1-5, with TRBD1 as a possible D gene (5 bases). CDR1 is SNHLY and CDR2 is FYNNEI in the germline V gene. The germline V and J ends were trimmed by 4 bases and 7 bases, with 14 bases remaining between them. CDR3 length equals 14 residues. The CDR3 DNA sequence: TGTGCCAGCAGTGCGTCAGGGCTTGGCCAGCCCCAGCATTTT. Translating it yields CASSASGLGQPQHF.

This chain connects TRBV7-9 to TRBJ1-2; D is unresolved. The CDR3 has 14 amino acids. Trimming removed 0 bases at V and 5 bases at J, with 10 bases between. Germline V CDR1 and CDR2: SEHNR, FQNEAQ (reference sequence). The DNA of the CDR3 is TGTGCCAGCAGCTTAGCGTGGATGTCTTATGGCTACACCTTC. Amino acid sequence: CASSLAWMSYGYTF.

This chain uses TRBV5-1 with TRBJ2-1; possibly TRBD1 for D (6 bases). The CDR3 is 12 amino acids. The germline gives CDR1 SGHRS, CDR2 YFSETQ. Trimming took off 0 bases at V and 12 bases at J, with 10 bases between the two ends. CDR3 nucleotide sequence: TGCGCCAGCAGCTTGGGTATCAGGGGGCAGTTCTTC. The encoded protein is CASSLGIRGQFF.

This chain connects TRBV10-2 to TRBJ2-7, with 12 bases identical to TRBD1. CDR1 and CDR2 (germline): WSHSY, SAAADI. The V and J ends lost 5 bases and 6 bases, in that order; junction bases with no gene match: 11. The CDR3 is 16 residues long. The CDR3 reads CASSSGDRGLKVEQYF. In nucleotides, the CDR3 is TGCGCCAGCAGTTCCGGGGACAGGGGGCTAAAGGTCGAGCAGTACTTC.

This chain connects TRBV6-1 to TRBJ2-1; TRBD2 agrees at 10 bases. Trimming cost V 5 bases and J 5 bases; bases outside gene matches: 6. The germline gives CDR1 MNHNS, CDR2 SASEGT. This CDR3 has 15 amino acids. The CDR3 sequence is CASSSGRAGNNEQFF. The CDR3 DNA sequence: TGTGCCAGCAGTAGCGGGAGGGCCGGTAACAATGAGCAGTTCTTC.

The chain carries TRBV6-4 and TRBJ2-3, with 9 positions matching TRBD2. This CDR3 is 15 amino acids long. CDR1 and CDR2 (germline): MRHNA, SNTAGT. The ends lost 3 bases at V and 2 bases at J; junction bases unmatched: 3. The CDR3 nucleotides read TGTGCCAGCAGTGAACTAGCGGGCAACACAGATACGCAGTATTTT. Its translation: CASSELAGNTDTQYF.

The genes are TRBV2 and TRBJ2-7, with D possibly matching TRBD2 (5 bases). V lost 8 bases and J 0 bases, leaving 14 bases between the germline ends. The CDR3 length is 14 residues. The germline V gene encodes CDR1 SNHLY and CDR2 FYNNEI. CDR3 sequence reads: CASCIGGYSYEQYF. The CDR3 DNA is TGTGCCAGCTGCATCGGAGGATACTCCTACGAGCAGTACTTC.

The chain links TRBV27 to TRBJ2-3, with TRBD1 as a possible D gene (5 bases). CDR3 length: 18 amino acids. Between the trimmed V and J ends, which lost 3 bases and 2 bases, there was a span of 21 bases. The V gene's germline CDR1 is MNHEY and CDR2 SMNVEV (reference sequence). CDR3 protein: CASSFRTQPRASTDTQYF. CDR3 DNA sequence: TGTGCCAGCAGTTTCCGGACCCAACCCAGGGCGTCCACAGATACGCAGTATTTT.

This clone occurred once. The CDR3 bases are TGTGCCAGTAGTCCGGGCCCTGAAAAACTGTTTTTT. As protein: CASSPGPEKLFF. This chain joins TRBV19 and TRBJ1-4; D call uncertain. CDR1 is LNHDA, CDR2 SQIVND, per germline (reference sequence). V was trimmed by 5 bases and J by 7 bases, leaving 8 bases between them. The length of the CDR3 is 12 residues.

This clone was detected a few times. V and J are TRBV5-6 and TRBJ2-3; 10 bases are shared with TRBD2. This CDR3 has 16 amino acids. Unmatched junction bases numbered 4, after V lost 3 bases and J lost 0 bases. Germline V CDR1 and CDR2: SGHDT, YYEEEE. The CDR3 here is CASSSTSGNSTDTQYF. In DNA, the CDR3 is TGTGCCAGCAGCTCCACTAGCGGGAATAGCACAGATACGCAGTATTTT. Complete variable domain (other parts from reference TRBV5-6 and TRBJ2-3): DAGVTQSPTHLIKTRGQQVTLRCSPKSGHDTVSWYQQALGQGPQFIFQYYEEEERQRGNFPDRFSGHQFPNYSSELNVNALLLGDSALYLCASSSTSGNSTDTQYFGPGTRLTVL.

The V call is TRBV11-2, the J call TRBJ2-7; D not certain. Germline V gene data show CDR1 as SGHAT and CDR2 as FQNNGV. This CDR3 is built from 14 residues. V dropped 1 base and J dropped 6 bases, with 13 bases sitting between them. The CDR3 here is CASSLGYNGLEQYF. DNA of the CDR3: TGTGCCAGCAGCTTAGGGTATAACGGGCTCGAGCAGTACTTC.

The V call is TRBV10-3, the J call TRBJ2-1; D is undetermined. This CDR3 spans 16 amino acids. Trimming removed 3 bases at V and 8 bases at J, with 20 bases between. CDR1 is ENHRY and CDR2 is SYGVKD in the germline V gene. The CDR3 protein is CAISDVWRTLADEQFF. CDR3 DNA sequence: TGTGCCATCAGTGACGTTTGGAGAACCCTTGCCGATGAGCAGTTCTTC.